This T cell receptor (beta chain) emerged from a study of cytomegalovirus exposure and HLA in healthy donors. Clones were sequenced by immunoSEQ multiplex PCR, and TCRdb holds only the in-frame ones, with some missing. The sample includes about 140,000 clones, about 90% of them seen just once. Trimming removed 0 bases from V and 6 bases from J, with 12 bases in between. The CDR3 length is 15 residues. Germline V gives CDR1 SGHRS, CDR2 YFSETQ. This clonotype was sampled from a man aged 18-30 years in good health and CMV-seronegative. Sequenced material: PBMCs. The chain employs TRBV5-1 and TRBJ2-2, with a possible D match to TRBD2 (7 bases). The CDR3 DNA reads TGCGCCAGCAGCTTGGACGTCGGGGGGCCCGGGGAGCTGTTTTTT. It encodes CASSLDVGGPGELFF.